This T cell receptor beta chain was observed in a study of shared clonotypes between healthy human individuals. The study's findings and limits: Of the naive CD4 clonotypes, roughly 5% were shared across a handful of donors. Donor scarcity curtailed the genetic and exposure-history diversity represented herein. Sequencing depth was a factor that was expected to affect clonotype sharing among donors.

About this clone itself: The antigen remains undetermined. The sample contains more than one DNA sequence encoding this CDR3.

Generated by immunoSEQ multiplex PCR, the TCRdb table keeps only in-frame clones and is missing some. The sample contains roughly 2 million clones, roughly 94% of which appear only once. The sequencing sample was made of naive CD4+ T cells sorted from blood. Subset described: CD45RA+ positively selected. The TCR was taken from a man aged 18 to 35 in good health.

This CDR3 is CAWSVGGSGNQPQHF. As DNA, the CDR3 is TGTGCCTGGAGTGTAGGGGGGTCTGGCAATCAGCCCCAGCATTTT. The gene calls are TRBV30 and TRBJ1-5; weak D call: TRBD1 (6 bases). The germline CDR1 and CDR2 sequences are GTSNPN and SVGIG (reference sequence). Trimming cost V 0 bases and J 2 bases, with 11 bases left between them. This CDR3 contains 15 residues.